This T cell receptor beta chain came from a study of shared clonotypes between healthy human individuals. The overall study: Contributing individuals were two females and a few males aged 18 to 49. General study points: Specimens sampled were limited to blood, with tissue repertoires likely differing.

Every one of the donors was a Caucasian adult that lived in Nashville, Tennessee. Unsorted PBMC DNA sequencing spanned ten immunoSEQ deep assay plates. The protocol was immunoSEQ multiplex PCR, while the TCRdb copy is restricted to in-frame clones and leaves out a portion. There are around 500,000 clones in the sample; around 78% occur only once, and around 13% lies in the top ten. Germline V CDR1 and CDR2: SEHNR, FQNEAQ (reference sequence). The CDR3 runs to 19 residues. V was trimmed by 4 bases and J by 4 bases, leaving 25 bases between them. As for this clone: The antigen remains unidentified.

The specimen sequenced was PBMCs. The clonotype originates from a woman between 35 and 50 years old in good health. Some clones in this sample may be carry-over from other donors' samples. The chain combines TRBV7-9 with TRBJ2-2; D remains unclear. CDR3 coding DNA: TGTGCCAGCAGCTCACTCGAGGACGGCGACCTATTACTCACCGGGGAGCTGTTTTTT. It codes for CASSSLEDGDLLLTGELFF. Combining the CDR3 with reference TRBV7-9 and TRBJ2-2 gives the whole variable domain DTGVSQNPRHKITKRGQNVTFRCDPISEHNRLYWYRQTLGQGPEFLTYFQNEAQLEKSRLLSDRFSAERPKGSFSTLEIQRTEQGDSAMYLCASSSLEDGDLLLTGELFFGEGSRLTVL.